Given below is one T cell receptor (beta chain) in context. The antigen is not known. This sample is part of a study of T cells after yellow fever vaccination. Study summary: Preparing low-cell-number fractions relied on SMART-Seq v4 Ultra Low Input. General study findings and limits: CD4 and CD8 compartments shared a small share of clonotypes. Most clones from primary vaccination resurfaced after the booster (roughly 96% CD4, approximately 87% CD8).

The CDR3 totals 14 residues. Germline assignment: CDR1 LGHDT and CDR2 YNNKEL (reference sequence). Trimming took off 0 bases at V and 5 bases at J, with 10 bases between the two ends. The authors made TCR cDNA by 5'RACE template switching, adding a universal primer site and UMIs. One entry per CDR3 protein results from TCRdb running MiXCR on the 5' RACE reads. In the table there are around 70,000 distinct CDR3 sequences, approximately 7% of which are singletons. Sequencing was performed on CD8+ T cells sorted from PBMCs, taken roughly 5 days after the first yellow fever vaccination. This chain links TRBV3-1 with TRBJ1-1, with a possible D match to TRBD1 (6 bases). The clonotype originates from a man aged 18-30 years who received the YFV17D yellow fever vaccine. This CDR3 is CASSQEGGWTEAFF. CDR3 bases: TGTGCCAGCAGCCAAGAAGGGGGTTGGACTGAAGCTTTCTTT.